This T cell receptor (beta chain) was observed in a study of T cells in Graves' hyperthyroidism and ophthalmopathy. The CDR3 length is 14 residues. V lost 0 bases to trimming and J lost 5 bases, with 11 bases between them. Germline V gene data show CDR1 as SGHAT and CDR2 as FQNNGV. Patients aged 18 to 65 had newly diagnosed hyperthyroidism of under 2 months' duration. This clonotype has ten or more counts. Amplified TCR beta CDR3 regions derived from RNA transcripts. Initially, a first-round RT-PCR of the TCR CDR3 employed the HTBI primer set. TCRdb reanalysed the multiplex PCR reads using MiXCR and keeps one entry per CDR3 protein. The profile covers some 300,000 distinct CDR3 sequences, with roughly 15% appearing a single time and roughly 7.9% taken by the ten largest.

The source material was blood. The rearrangement uses TRBV11-2 and TRBJ2-7; D possibly matches TRBD1 or TRBD2 (6 bases each). This sequence was found in a woman in her thirties or forties with Graves' hyperthyroidism. Here the CDR3 reads CASSLEWGANEQYF. The CDR3 DNA follows: TGTGCCAGCAGCTTAGAATGGGGGGCTAACGAGCAGTACTTC.